The table lists the clone carrying this TCR beta chain with a few counts. TCRdb re-called the 5' RACE reads through MiXCR, storing one row per CDR3 protein. The sample has approximately 110,000 distinct CDR3 sequences; 8% to 9.5% are singletons. The CDR3 contains 15 residues. Per the germline V gene, CDR1 is SGHTA and CDR2 is FQGNSA. V was trimmed by 5 bases and J by 6 bases, leaving 20 bases between them. The entry originates in a study of T cells after yellow fever vaccination. This TCR was sampled from a man younger than 45 who received the YFV17D yellow fever vaccine. The sequencing here drew on CD8+ T cells sorted from PBMCs, taken 45 days after the yellow fever booster vaccination. The chain carries TRBV7-2 and TRBJ2-7; D is possibly TRBD2 (6 bases). The DNA for the CDR3 is TGTGCCAGCAGCCTCCCAGCGGGCCACCTGGCCGAGCAGTACTTC. As protein: CASSLPAGHLAEQYF.